One and the same sample provided the 28 T cell receptor beta chains below, sequenced in a study of CD8 T cells in ankylosing spondylitis. TCRdb itself ran the 5' RACE reads through MiXCR, one entry per CDR3 protein. Here the sample spans under 150,000 distinct CDR3 sequences, around 9.3% being singletons. Sequenced sample: blood, either unsorted or a sorted T cell fraction (not recorded which). The receptors derive from a male donor with ankylosing spondylitis or in good health (not recorded which).

This clonotype was detected ten times or more. This chain joins TRBV28 and TRBJ1-5; 10 nucleotides line up with TRBD1. The length of the CDR3 is 17 residues. The germline gives CDR1 MDHEN, CDR2 SYDVKM. V trimming: 7 bases; J trimming: 2 bases; junction bases outside the gene matches: 11. The CDR3 spells CASTIGDRGSGNQPQHF. The CDR3 DNA reads as TGTGCCAGCACGATTGGGGACAGGGGCAGCGGCAATCAGCCCCAGCATTTT.

This clonotype showed up just a few times. The chain uses TRBV11-2 and TRBJ2-7, with D possibly being TRBD1 or TRBD2 (6 bases each). CDR1 and CDR2 from the germline V gene are SGHAT and FQNNGV. The length of the CDR3 is 15 residues. Trimming shortened V by 0 bases and J by 5 bases, and 14 bases separated the two germline ends. The CDR3 nucleotides read TGTGCCAGCAGCTTAGATCTGGCGGGACACCACGAGCAGTACTTC. Amino acid sequence: CASSLDLAGHHEQYF.

Many counts were recorded for this clonotype. This rearrangement joins TRBV10-3 to TRBJ1-1; D possibly corresponds to TRBD1 (5 bases). This CDR3 is built from 14 residues. Germline values: CDR1 ENHRY, CDR2 SYGVKD. Trimming left V 10 bases short and J 2 bases short, with 17 bases between. CDR3 in DNA: TGTGCCACGCGGTCAGGGCAGATAAACACTGAAGCTTTCTTT. It codes for CATRSGQINTEAFF.

Many counts were recorded for this clonotype. The chain is built from TRBV12-3 or TRBV12-4 and TRBJ2-3; D is possibly TRBD2 (5 bases). This CDR3 has 12 amino acids. V was shortened by 3 bases and J by 4 bases, with 5 bases between the two germline ends. The CDR3 loop is CASSLDSDTQYF. In DNA form, the CDR3 reads TGTGCCAGCAGTTTGGACTCAGATACGCAGTATTTT.

This clonotype was seen repeatedly, ten times or more. The rearrangement uses TRBV7-2 and TRBJ2-5, with 10 bases fitting TRBD2. J lost 1 base, V lost 2 bases, and 4 bases had no gene match. There are 16 residues in the CDR3. Germline V gene sequence: CDR1 SGHTA, CDR2 FQGNSA. The CDR3 sequence is CASSLQASGGQETQYF. In DNA, the CDR3 is TGTGCCAGCAGCTTACAGGCTAGCGGGGGCCAAGAGACCCAGTACTTC. Supplemented by reference TRBV7-2 and TRBJ2-5, the full variable domain reads GAGVSQSPSNKVTEKGKDVELRCDPISGHTALYWYRQSLGQGLEFLIYFQGNSAPDKSGLPSDRFSAERTGGSVSTLTIQRTQQEDSAVYLCASSLQASGGQETQYFGPGTRLLVL.

This clonotype appeared many times. The chain uses TRBV29-1 and TRBJ1-1, with D possibly TRBD1 on 5 matching bases. Per germline, CDR1 SQVTM and CDR2 ANQGSEA. There are 11 residues in the CDR3. CDR3 DNA: TGCGGCCTAATGGACAAGGGTCGAGCTTTCTTT. It encodes CGLMDKGRAFF.

This clonotype was recorded at least ten times. J is TRBJ1-2 and V is TRBV7-6; D is unclear. Trimming pared 4 bases from V and 4 bases from J, leaving 13 bases between. CDR3 length: 14 residues. Germline-derived CDR1 and CDR2 are SGHVS and FNYEAQ. The CDR3 protein is CASSSGDFGYGYTF. The CDR3, as DNA: TGTGCCAGCAGCTCCGGGGATTTCGGCTATGGCTACACCTTC.

This clonotype was counted many times. CDR3 nucleotide sequence: TGTGCCAGCAAAACGGCAGAGGCCTACGAGCAGTACTTC. It encodes CASKTAEAYEQYF. V is TRBV5-5 and J is TRBJ2-7, with D unclear. Looked up from germline, CDR1 is SGHKS and CDR2 is YYEKEE (reference sequence). Trimming shortened V by 6 bases and J by 2 bases, and 12 bases separated the two germline ends. This CDR3 region has 13 residues.

At least ten counts were recorded for this clonotype. V and J are TRBV29-1 and TRBJ2-1, with D hard to call. Trimming removed 4 bases from V and 0 bases from J, with 10 bases in between. Per the germline V gene, CDR1 is SQVTM and CDR2 is ANQGSEA. The CDR3 is 14 amino acids. CDR3 amino acids: CSVGHRSSYNEQFF. The CDR3 DNA sequence: TGCAGCGTTGGGCACCGGAGCTCCTACAATGAGCAGTTCTTC.

There are many counts of this clonotype. This sequence joins TRBV29-1 and TRBJ2-3; D might be TRBD2 (5 bases). The V gene's germline CDR1 is SQVTM and CDR2 ANQGSEA. V shed 4 bases and J shed 4 bases, with 12 bases lying between them. CDR3 size: 13 residues. CDR3 protein: CSVAGGSPDTQYF. The CDR3 DNA is TGCAGCGTTGCCGGAGGCTCCCCAGATACGCAGTATTTT.

At least ten counts were recorded for this clonotype. This chain uses TRBV27 with TRBJ2-7; TRBD1 aligns across 9 bases. The length of the CDR3 is 16 residues. Germline-derived CDR1 and CDR2 are MNHEY and SMNVEV (reference sequence). V trimming: 2 bases; J trimming: 6 bases; junction bases outside the gene matches: 11. This CDR3 is CASSLLLGTGPSEQYF. The CDR3 coding sequence is TGTGCCAGCAGTTTACTTCTAGGGACAGGGCCCTCCGAGCAGTACTTC.

The V and J genes are TRBV7-9 and TRBJ2-7, with 8 nucleotides matching TRBD2. This CDR3 region has 15 residues. J gave up 6 bases and V 5 bases, and 12 bases lay outside the gene matches. In germline, CDR1 is SEHNR, CDR2 FQNEAQ (reference sequence). The CDR3 here is CASSKNTGTRVEQYF. In DNA, the CDR3 is TGTGCCAGCAGCAAAAACACCGGGACTAGAGTCGAGCAGTACTTC.

This clonotype was recorded at least ten times. This chain connects TRBV20-1 to TRBJ2-5; TRBD1 matches at 7 bases. The junction had 5 bases not matched to a gene; V was cut back by 4 bases and J by 3 bases. The V gene's germline CDR1 is DFQATT and CDR2 SNEGSKA (reference sequence). This CDR3 region has 13 residues. CDR3 DNA sequence: TGCAGTGCTACCGGGACAGTTAAAGAGACCCAGTACTTC. Amino acid sequence: CSATGTVKETQYF.

As to this clonotype: The junction departs from the called germline gene at one end, perhaps through a read error. The CDR3 region is CCAKDLMGNRDNEQFF. CDR3 nucleotides: TGCTGTGCCAAGGACTTGATGGGGAATAGGGACAATGAGCAGTTCTTC. The chain joins TRBV20-1 to TRBJ2-1, with D possibly TRBD2 on 5 matching bases. The germline V gene has CDR1 DFQATT and CDR2 SNEGSKA (reference sequence). The CDR3 consists of 16 residues.

This clonotype was picked up many times. The chain couples TRBV29-1 to TRBJ2-1; unclear D gene. The ends were cut back, 7 bases at V and 9 bases at J, with 19 bases in the middle. Germline-derived CDR1 and CDR2 are SQVTM and ANQGSEA. The CDR3 is 13 amino acids. CDR3 DNA: TGCAGCGCTACCCCCGGACGGGCCGGTGAGCAGTTCTTC. Its translation is CSATPGRAGEQFF.

This clonotype has ten or more counts. The chain links TRBV20-1 to TRBJ2-1, with D tentatively TRBD2 (5 bases). Germline CDR1 is DFQATT and CDR2 is SNEGSKA (reference sequence). This CDR3 is 12 amino acids long. V was trimmed by 3 bases and J by 7 bases, leaving 10 bases between them. The CDR3 is CSASGNQNEQFF. CDR3 nucleotide sequence: TGCAGTGCTAGCGGGAACCAGAATGAGCAGTTCTTC.

This clonotype was found a few times. The genes are TRBV7-2 and TRBJ2-1; 8 nucleotides line up with TRBD2. With V trimmed by 3 bases and J by 8 bases, 9 bases remained unmatched. Germline V gene lookup returns CDR1 SGHTA and CDR2 FQGNSA. This CDR3 spans 15 amino acids. The CDR3 protein is CASSFGGTSVHEQFF. CDR3 bases: TGTGCCAGCAGCTTCGGCGGGACTAGTGTCCATGAGCAGTTCTTC.

This clonotype occurred many times. The CDR3 DNA reads TGCGCCAGCACTCGTGATTCCCCGAACACCGGGGAGCTGTTTTTT. Residues: CASTRDSPNTGELFF. The gene calls are TRBV5-1 and TRBJ2-2; no clear D gene. The CDR3 is 15 amino acids. The V end lost 6 bases, the J end lost 0 bases, and 12 bases lay between the germline ends. Germline CDR1 and CDR2: SGHRS and YFSETQ.

The sample holds many counts of this clonotype. This chain connects TRBV20-1 to TRBJ1-1; tentatively, D is TRBD1 (6 bases). The germline V gene encodes CDR1 DFQATT and CDR2 SNEGSKA (reference sequence). The CDR3 is 17 residues long. Trimming took 3 bases from V and 0 from J, leaving 20 bases between them. The CDR3 coding sequence is TGCAGTGCTAGGGATGACAGGATCTTCCCCATGAACACTGAAGCTTTCTTT. It translates to CSARDDRIFPMNTEAFF.

This clonotype was seen at least ten times. The chain uses TRBV5-1 and TRBJ2-7; D remains unclear. Germline values: CDR1 SGHRS, CDR2 YFSETQ. V was pared by 4 bases and J by 0 bases, with 8 bases between. This CDR3 comprises 13 residues. In nucleotides, the CDR3 is TGCGCCAGCAGCATCGGCCCCTCCTACGAGCAGTACTTC. Encoded protein: CASSIGPSYEQYF.

This clonotype was detected ten times or more. This chain joins TRBV15 and TRBJ2-3, with D uncertain. The CDR3 has 13 amino acids. V gave up 0 bases and J gave up 6 bases, with 7 bases separating them. CDR1 is LNHNV, CDR2 YYDKDF, per germline (reference sequence). In DNA, the CDR3 is TGTGCCACCAGCAGAGACCCCACTGATACGCAGTATTTT. Its protein product is CATSRDPTDTQYF.

This clonotype was detected ten times or more. The chain employs TRBV7-2 and TRBJ2-3; perhaps TRBD1 as D (5 bases). The CDR3 is 16 residues long. V was clipped by 4 bases and J by 0 bases, with 14 bases between them. Germline CDR1 reads SGHTA; CDR2 reads FQGNSA. Here the CDR3 reads CASSSARGSSTDTQYF. The CDR3 bases are TGTGCCAGCAGCTCAGCTAGGGGATCTAGCACAGATACGCAGTATTTT.

This clonotype has only one observation. A much larger clone lies a single base off, so this may be a read error. This chain connects TRBV7-8 to TRBJ1-5; perhaps TRBD1 as D (6 bases). The V gene's germline CDR1 is SGHVS and CDR2 FQNEAQ. The CDR3 has 16 amino acids. As DNA, the CDR3 is TGTGCCAGCAGCTTAGCGGGGGCAGGGCGCAATCAGCCCCATCATTTT. This codes for CASSLAGAGRNQPHHF.

This clonotype was counted ten times or more. This chain joins TRBV6-2 or TRBV6-3 and TRBJ2-7, with D tentatively TRBD2 (5 bases). This CDR3 region has 16 residues. Germline V gene lookup returns CDR1 MNHEY and CDR2 SVGEGT. The ends were cut back, 6 bases at V and 3 bases at J, with 21 bases in the middle. CDR3 amino acids: CASSFRPEQRNYEQYF. For the CDR3, the DNA is TGTGCCAGCAGCTTTAGACCCGAGCAGCGGAACTACGAGCAGTACTTC.

In this sample, this clonotype turned up many times. This chain joins TRBV5-1 and TRBJ1-1; 11 bases fit TRBD1. CDR3 length: 15 residues. V dropped 4 bases and J dropped 5; count of bases not matched to a gene: 7. Per the germline V gene, CDR1 is SGHRS and CDR2 is YFSETQ. As DNA, the CDR3 is TGCGCCAGCAGCGTACGGACAGGGGGCGCGACTGAAGCTTTCTTT. Protein product: CASSVRTGGATEAFF.

The gene calls are TRBV2 and TRBJ2-5; perhaps TRBD1 as D (6 bases). Germline assignment: CDR1 SNHLY and CDR2 FYNNEI. The V and J ends lost 7 bases and 1 base respectively, with 13 bases between them. The CDR3 extends over 14 amino acids. The CDR3 DNA sequence: TGTGCCAGCAAAAAGGACAGCACCCAAGAGACCCAGTACTTC. It is translated as CASKKDSTQETQYF.

This clonotype was seen at least ten times. The CDR3 protein is CASSNQGYSTEAFF. The DNA of the CDR3 is TGTGCCAGCAGCAATCAGGGGTATAGCACTGAAGCTTTCTTT. The rearrangement uses TRBV11-1 and TRBJ1-1; possibly TRBD1 for D (6 bases). Trimming removed 5 bases at V and 4 bases at J, with 14 bases between. Germline CDR1 reads SGHAT; CDR2 reads FQDESV (reference sequence). The CDR3 consists of 14 residues.

This clonotype occurred a few times. This rearrangement joins TRBV13 to TRBJ2-1; D unresolved. The CDR3 spans 13 residues. With 10 bases removed from V and 0 bases from J, the gap between germline ends came to 10 bases. Germline CDR1 is PRHDT and CDR2 is FYEKMQ (reference sequence). CDR3 nucleotide sequence: TGTGCCACCTCAAGCGTCTCCTACAATGAGCAGTTCTTC. Its protein is CATSSVSYNEQFF.